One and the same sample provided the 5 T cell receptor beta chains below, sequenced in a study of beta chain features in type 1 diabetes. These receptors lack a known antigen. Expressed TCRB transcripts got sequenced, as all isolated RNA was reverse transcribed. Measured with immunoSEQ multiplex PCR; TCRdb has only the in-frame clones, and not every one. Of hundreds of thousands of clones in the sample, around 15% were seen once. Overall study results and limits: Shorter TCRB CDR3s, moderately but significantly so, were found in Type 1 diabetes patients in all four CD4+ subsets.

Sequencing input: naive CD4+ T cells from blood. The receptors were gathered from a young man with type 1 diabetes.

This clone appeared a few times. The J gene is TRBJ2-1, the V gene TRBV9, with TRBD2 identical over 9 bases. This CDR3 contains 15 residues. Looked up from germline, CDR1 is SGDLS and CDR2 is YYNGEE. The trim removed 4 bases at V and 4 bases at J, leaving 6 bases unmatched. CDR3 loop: CASSLAGANYNEQFF. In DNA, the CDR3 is TGTGCCAGCAGCTTAGCGGGGGCCAATTACAATGAGCAGTTCTTC.

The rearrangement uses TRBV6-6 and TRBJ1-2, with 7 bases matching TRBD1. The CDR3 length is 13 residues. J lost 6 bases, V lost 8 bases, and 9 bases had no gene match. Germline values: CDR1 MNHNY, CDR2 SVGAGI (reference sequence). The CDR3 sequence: CASRARQGNGYTF. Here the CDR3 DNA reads TGTGCCAGCCGAGCCAGACAGGGTAATGGCTACACCTTC.

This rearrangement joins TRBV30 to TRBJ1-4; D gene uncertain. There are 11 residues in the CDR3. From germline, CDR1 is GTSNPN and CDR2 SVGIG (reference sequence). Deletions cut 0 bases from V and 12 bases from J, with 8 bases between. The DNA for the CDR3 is TGTGCCTGGAGTGTACAAGTGGAACTGTTTTTT. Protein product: CAWSVQVELFF.

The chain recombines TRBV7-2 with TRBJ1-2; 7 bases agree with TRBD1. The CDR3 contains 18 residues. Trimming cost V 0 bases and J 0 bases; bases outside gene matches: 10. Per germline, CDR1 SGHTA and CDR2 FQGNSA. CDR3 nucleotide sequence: TGTGCCAGCAGCTTAGCCGGGACAGCAGTTGCAACTAACTATGGCTACACCTTC. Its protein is CASSLAGTAVATNYGYTF.

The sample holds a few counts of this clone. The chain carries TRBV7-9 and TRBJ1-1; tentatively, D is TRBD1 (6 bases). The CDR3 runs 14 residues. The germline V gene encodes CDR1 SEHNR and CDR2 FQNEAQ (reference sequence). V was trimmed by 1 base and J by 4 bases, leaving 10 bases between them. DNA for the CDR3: TGTGCCAGCAGCTTAGAACAGGGTATCACTGAAGCTTTCTTT. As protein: CASSLEQGITEAFF.